This T cell receptor (beta chain) was profiled in a study of vaccination effects on CD4 cells after COVID-19. On this clone itself: Its target is unknown.

Scientists isolated CD4+ T cells after a roughly nine-day culture period ended. The repertoire was sequenced with immunoSEQ multiplex PCR; TCRdb's copy has only in-frame clones and lacks some. The sample shows tens of thousands of clones, more than 60% of them seen only once. Findings and caveats of the study: Convalescent patients in the study were few, and early post-infection timepoints were absent.

V gave up 3 bases and J gave up 7 bases; unmatched junction bases: 5. The CDR3 covers 15 residues. From germline, CDR1 is SGHDN and CDR2 FVKESK. This chain connects TRBV14 to TRBJ1-4, with 10 bases lining up with TRBD1. The clonotype was recovered from a human donor who received a COVID-19 vaccine. Specimen: CD4+ T cells from PBMCs cultured without peptide, collected before COVID-19 vaccination. The CDR3 DNA follows: TGTGCCAGCAGCCAGACGACAGGGGGCTTTGAAAAACTGTTTTTT. It codes for CASSQTTGGFEKLFF.